This TCR beta chain was sequenced for a study of tumor and adjacent non-tumor tissue in lung cancer. About the study: Aged about 30 to 85 years, patients included roughly eleven men and 5 women with stage I to III disease. Some 3.9 million productive TCRbeta reads were obtained per sample on average. Regarding the study as a whole: TCR diversity was significantly greater in tumor than normal lung tissue. In normal lung, the top 100 clones were significantly more dominant than in tumor.

Regarding this clonotype: The antigen remains undetermined. One junction end does not reproduce the germline sequence, and a read error may be involved.

RNA was extracted from bulk tissue without any cell sorting. TCRbeta libraries were built with three rounds of nested PCR, modified from ARM-PCR. TCRdb used MiXCR to reprocess the multiplex PCR reads, holding one entry per CDR3 protein. The table has 90,000 to 130,000 distinct CDR3 sequences, approximately 80% seen once. In germline, CDR1 is MNHNY, CDR2 SVGAGI (reference sequence). The CDR3 has 13 residues. The origin of this receptor is a man between 70 and 80 years old with non-small cell lung cancer. Material: lung tumor tissue. The chain carries TRBV6-6 and TRBJ2-1, with D possibly TRBD1 on 6 matching bases. CDR3 sequence: CASSQLGDNERSF. In DNA, the CDR3 is TGTGCCAGCAGTCAGCTGGGGGACAATGAGCGGTCCTTC.